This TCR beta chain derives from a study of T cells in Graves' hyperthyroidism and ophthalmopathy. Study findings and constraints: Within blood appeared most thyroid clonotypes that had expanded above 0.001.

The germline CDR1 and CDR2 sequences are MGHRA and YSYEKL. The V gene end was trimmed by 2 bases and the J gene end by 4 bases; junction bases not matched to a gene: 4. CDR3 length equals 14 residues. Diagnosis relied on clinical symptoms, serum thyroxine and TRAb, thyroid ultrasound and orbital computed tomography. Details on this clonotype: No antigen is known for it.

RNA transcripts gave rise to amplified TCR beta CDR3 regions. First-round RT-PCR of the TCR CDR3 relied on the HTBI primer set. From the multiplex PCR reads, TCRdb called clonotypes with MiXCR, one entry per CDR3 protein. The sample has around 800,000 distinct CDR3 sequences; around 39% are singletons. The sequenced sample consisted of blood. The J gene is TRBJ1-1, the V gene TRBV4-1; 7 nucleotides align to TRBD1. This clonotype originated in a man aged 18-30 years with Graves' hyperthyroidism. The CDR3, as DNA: TGCGCCAGCAGCCAATCAGGGGGGTTCACTGAAGCTTTCTTT. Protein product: CASSQSGGFTEAFF.